These 20 T cell receptor beta chains were all obtained from the same sample, sequenced in a study of Graves' ophthalmopathy and Graves' hyperthyroidism. Amplification of TCR beta CDR3 regions used RNA transcripts. First-round RT-PCR employed HTBI primers, with a second-round multiplex PCR after it. MiXCR, applied by TCRdb to the multiplex PCR reads, yields one record per CDR3 protein. In the table there are about 57,000 distinct CDR3 sequences, approximately 45% of which are singletons. The sample taken for sequencing was peripheral blood. The receptors derive from an adult woman with Graves' ophthalmopathy.

The chain recombines TRBV24-1 with TRBJ2-2, with D hard to call. Trimming shortened V by 5 bases and J by 3 bases, and 6 bases separated the two germline ends. The CDR3 extends over 13 amino acids. CDR1 and CDR2 from the germline V gene are KGHDR and SFDVKD. CDR3 nucleotides: TGTGCCACCAGTGCCTTGGACACCGGGGAGCTGTTTTTT. Translation: CATSALDTGELFF.

This chain connects TRBV9 to TRBJ1-2; tentatively, D is TRBD1 (5 bases). Trimming removed 4 bases from V and 12 bases from J, with 25 bases in between. This CDR3 comprises 15 residues. Germline V gene sequence: CDR1 SGDLS, CDR2 YYNGEE. Written as DNA, the CDR3 is TGTGCCAGCAGCCCAGAGGGACGGCCCCAAACTGGAAACACCTTC. As protein: CASSPEGRPQTGNTF.

DNA for the CDR3: TGCAGTGCTAGAGAGCCTAGCGGGACCACAGATACGCAGTATTTT. Protein product: CSAREPSGTTDTQYF. V gene TRBV20-1 combines with J gene TRBJ2-3; 9 bases agree with TRBD2. The CDR3 sequence is 15 residues long. Germline assignment: CDR1 DFQATT and CDR2 SNEGSKA (reference sequence). J gave up 2 bases and V 0 bases, and 3 bases lay outside the gene matches.

The chain recombines TRBV10-3 with TRBJ2-3; 7 bases are a match to TRBD2. Germline CDR1 and CDR2: ENHRY and SYGVKD. The trim removed 10 bases at V and 4 bases at J, leaving 8 bases unmatched. There are 13 residues in the CDR3. CDR3 DNA: TGTGCCACTAGTGCGGGAGCCTCAGATACGCAGTATTTT. Encoded protein: CATSAGASDTQYF.

This clonotype showed up just a few times. The chain uses TRBV29-1 and TRBJ2-6; D is unclear. CDR1 SQVTM and CDR2 ANQGSEA come from the germline V gene. This CDR3 is 13 amino acids long. V was trimmed by 4 bases and J by 6 bases, leaving 10 bases between them. CDR3 protein: CSVATLMANVLTF. The CDR3 bases are TGCAGCGTTGCGACCCTCATGGCCAACGTCCTGACTTTC.

The CDR3 bases are TGTGCCAGCAGCCAATACCCGACGACTAGCGGGAGGGTCCGGGAGACCCAGTACTTC. It encodes CASSQYPTTSGRVRETQYF. The rearrangement uses TRBV9 and TRBJ2-5, with 14 bases identical to TRBD2. Unmatched junction bases numbered 16, after V lost 4 bases and J lost 5 bases. Germline V gene data show CDR1 as SGDLS and CDR2 as YYNGEE. The CDR3 sequence is 19 residues long.

The V and J genes are TRBV7-2 and TRBJ1-6, with D unclear. CDR1 is SGHTA and CDR2 is FQGNSA in the germline V gene. The CDR3 runs 15 residues. V was shortened by 5 bases and J by 5 bases, with 13 bases between the two germline ends. The CDR3 sequence: CASSHPGYNNSPLHF. CDR3 nucleotide sequence: TGTGCCAGCAGCCACCCAGGCTATAATAATTCACCCCTCCACTTT.

A word on this clonotype: Without the conserved terminal phenylalanine or tryptophan, this CDR3 likely stems from a read error. The CDR3 loop reads CASSPGGGTEAFS. CDR3 nucleotide sequence: TGCGCCAGCAGCCCAGGGGGAGGCACTGAAGCTTTCTCT. The chain employs TRBV5-1 and TRBJ1-1; 7 nucleotides match TRBD1. Trimming removed 4 bases from V and 4 bases from J; junction bases left unmatched: 4. The germline V gene has CDR1 SGHRS and CDR2 YFSETQ. This CDR3 comprises 13 residues.

This clonotype was seen once. V usage is TRBV24-1 and J usage is TRBJ2-1; maybe TRBD2 (5 bases). The CDR3 sequence is 15 residues long. Trimming pared 7 bases from V and 3 bases from J, leaving 15 bases between. Germline CDR1 is KGHDR and CDR2 is SFDVKD. DNA of the CDR3: TGTGCCACCAGCAGAGCGGACGGCCTCTACAATGAGCAGTTCTTC. Translated: CATSRADGLYNEQFF.

As regards this clonotype: Without the conserved terminal phenylalanine or tryptophan, this CDR3 likely stems from a read error. V and J are TRBV7-9 and TRBJ1-1, with a weak D call TRBD1 (6 bases). CDR3 length: 13 amino acids. The germline V gene encodes CDR1 SEHNR and CDR2 FQNEAQ (reference sequence). With 6 bases removed from V and 5 bases from J, the gap between germline ends came to 13 bases. The CDR3: CASRKTGRTEAFL. The CDR3 DNA follows: TGTGCCAGCAGAAAAACAGGGAGAACTGAAGCTTTCCTT.

This clonotype was counted at least ten times. The genes are TRBV27 and TRBJ2-7; D possibly matches TRBD1 or TRBD2 (5 bases each). The CDR3 extends over 14 amino acids. CDR1 MNHEY and CDR2 SMNVEV come from the germline V gene (reference sequence). Trimming cost V 3 bases and J 2 bases, with 11 bases left between them. The CDR3 loop reads CASSFVQGPYEQYF. In DNA, the CDR3 is TGTGCCAGCAGTTTTGTGCAGGGACCCTACGAGCAGTACTTC.

This clonotype was counted at least ten times. This may be a read error, as it is one base from a much larger clone. V gene TRBV9 combines with J gene TRBJ2-5; D unresolved. Germline CDR1 is SGDLS and CDR2 is YYNGEE. The CDR3 has 12 residues. The CDR3 DNA is TGTGCCAGCAGCGTAGTTGGAGAGGCCCAGTACTTC. This translates into CASSVVGEAQYF.

This clonotype appeared many times. J is TRBJ1-3 and V is TRBV28, with 8 bases aligning to TRBD1. V dropped 6 bases and J dropped 3; count of bases not matched to a gene: 4. Germline V lookup: CDR1 MDHEN, CDR2 SYDVKM. CDR3 length equals 14 residues. This CDR3 is CASSPGGGGNTIYF. The CDR3 DNA reads TGTGCCAGCAGCCCAGGGGGCGGTGGAAACACCATATATTTT.

As regards this clonotype: This CDR3 fails to terminate in the conserved phenylalanine or tryptophan, so it likely reflects a read error. The limits of the CDR3 on the DNA are not certain, so only TCRdb's listed CDR3 is given. V is TRBV20-1 and J is TRBJ1-2; the listed D gene, TRBD1, was not tested against the DNA. The length of the CDR3 is 8 amino acids, counting both ends. The germline CDR1 and CDR2 sequences are DFQATT and SNEGSKA (reference sequence). This CDR3 reads CSARGGQV.

This clonotype was observed many times. V and J are TRBV4-3 and TRBJ2-7; 9 bases match TRBD2. The CDR3 has 19 amino acids. CDR1 is LGHNA and CDR2 is YSLEER in the germline V gene. The J segment lost 3 bases and the V segment lost 0 bases, leaving 15 bases of the junction unmatched. CDR3 protein: CASSQDREGAGGPFYEQYF. Written as DNA, the CDR3 is TGCGCCAGCAGCCAAGACAGGGAAGGGGCGGGAGGGCCTTTCTACGAGCAGTACTTC.

This clonotype occurred a few times. One base away lies a much larger clone, so this may be a sequencing read error. This chain connects TRBV12-3 or TRBV12-4 to TRBJ2-7; either TRBD1 or TRBD2 may supply D (5 bases each). The V end lost 3 bases, the J end lost 6 bases, and 12 bases lay between the germline ends. This CDR3 region has 13 residues. In DNA form, the CDR3 reads TGTGCCAGCAGTTTGGGACCCGCCGGCGAGCAGTACTTC. Its protein product is CASSLGPAGEQYF.

V gene TRBV10-2 combines with J gene TRBJ2-5, with TRBD2 matching 7 bases. This CDR3 contains 12 residues. CDR1 and CDR2 (germline): WSHSY, SAAADI. Trimming at V came to 6 bases and at J to 5 bases, leaving 3 bases not matched to a gene. DNA of the CDR3: TGCGCCAGCAGGTTCGGGGGGGAGACCCAGTACTTC. Its protein is CASRFGGETQYF.

This clonotype appeared many times. The chain employs TRBV4-2 and TRBJ2-1; no definite D call. CDR1 and CDR2 (germline): LGHNA, YNFKEQ. The ends were cut back, 1 base at V and 0 bases at J, with 7 bases in the middle. The length of the CDR3 is 15 residues. The chain's CDR3 is CASSQGQSSYNEQFF. DNA of the CDR3: TGTGCCAGCAGCCAAGGGCAGAGCTCCTACAATGAGCAGTTCTTC.

Many counts were recorded for this clonotype. This chain connects TRBV6-5 to TRBJ1-2; no firm D call. The CDR3 is made up of 14 amino acids. Trimming took 2 bases from V and 5 from J, leaving 12 bases between them. Looked up from germline, CDR1 is MNHEY and CDR2 is SVGAGI. The DNA for the CDR3 is TGTGCCAGCAGTTACAGCGAGGGCGCTTATGGCTACACCTTC. As protein: CASSYSEGAYGYTF.

There are many counts of this clonotype. One end of the junction fails to match germline, which may point to a read error. The chain employs TRBV9 and TRBJ2-2, with 7 nucleotides matching TRBD1. CDR3 size: 14 residues. Germline V gene lookup returns CDR1 SGDLS and CDR2 YYNGEE. CDR3 in DNA: TGTGTCAGCAAGACAGGGTGGGACACCGGGGAGCTGTTTTTT. Translation: CVSKTGWDTGELFF. Full variable domain (missing parts from reference TRBV9 and TRBJ2-2): DSGVTQTPKHLITATGQRVTLRCSPRSGDLSVYWYQQSLDQGLQFLIQYYNGEERAKGNILERFSAQQFPDLHSELNLSSLELGDSALYFCVSKTGWDTGELFFGEGSRLTVL.